These 30 T cell receptor beta chains originate from one sample sequenced in a study of Ad26.COV2.S vaccination and SARS-CoV-2 variants. The sample's treatment: some 20 received Ad26.COV2.S at low or high dose, single or two shots; several received placebo; per-sample allocation not given. The investigators took samples on day 63 after the first vaccine or placebo injection. Profiled with immunoSEQ multiplex PCR; TCRdb holds only in-frame clones, not every one. The sample includes hundreds of thousands of clones, 89% of them seen just once. This specimen was peripheral blood, taken in a trial of Ad26.COV2.S vaccine versus placebo. Every receptor here comes from a person aged 18-60 years who received the Ad26.COV2.S COVID-19 vaccine or a placebo.

The CDR3, as DNA: TGCGCCAGCAGCGGTCCCACGTCTGGCTACACCTTC. Protein sequence: CASSGPTSGYTF. This chain links TRBV4-3 with TRBJ1-2; no definite D call. Between the trimmed V and J ends, which lost 5 bases and 7 bases, there was a span of 11 bases. Germline CDR1 and CDR2: LGHNA and YSLEER. The CDR3 is 12 residues long.

The chain has TRBV2 and TRBJ1-5, with D possibly matching TRBD1 (5 bases). The germline V gene encodes CDR1 SNHLY and CDR2 FYNNEI. V lost 4 bases, J lost 6 bases, and 10 bases lay in between. CDR3 length: 13 amino acids. The CDR3 DNA is TGTGCCAGCAGTGCGGACAAGCTTCAGCCCCAGCATTTT. This translates into CASSADKLQPQHF.

The chain links TRBV5-1 to TRBJ1-2; the D gene is possibly TRBD1 (5 bases). This CDR3 region has 14 residues. V was pared by 4 bases and J by 2 bases, with 12 bases between. The germline CDR1 and CDR2 sequences are SGHRS and YFSETQ. CDR3 region: CASSPTVINYGYTF. DNA for the CDR3: TGCGCCAGCAGCCCGACAGTAATCAACTATGGCTACACCTTC.

The chain carries TRBV7-6 and TRBJ1-6; D might be TRBD1 (6 bases). The CDR3 covers 15 residues. Germline loops: CDR1 SGHVS, CDR2 FNYEAQ. The V and J ends lost 5 bases and 7 bases respectively, with 15 bases between them. CDR3 in amino acids: CASSAAQGGNSPLHF. The DNA for the CDR3 is TGTGCCAGCAGCGCCGCACAGGGCGGGAATTCACCCCTCCACTTT.

Worth noting for this clone: At one of its ends the junction is not consistent with the germline gene, which may arise from a read error. The DNA for the CDR3 is TGTGCCCGCAGCCAGGAGGGGGTAGGGGGCTACACCTTC. This encodes CARSQEGVGGYTF. The V gene is TRBV5-5, the J gene TRBJ1-2; D might be TRBD1 (6 bases). Germline assignment: CDR1 SGHKS and CDR2 YYEKEE (reference sequence). The CDR3 has 13 amino acids.

The chain couples TRBV6-2 or TRBV6-3 to TRBJ2-5; 9 bases map to TRBD2. The length of the CDR3 is 17 residues. Losses at the gene ends were 6 bases for V and 4 bases for J; bases not matched to a gene: 15. CDR1 is MNHEY, CDR2 SVGEGT, per germline. This chain's CDR3 is CASSFPLVAGAAETQYF. The CDR3 nucleotides are TGTGCCAGCAGCTTCCCCCTTGTAGCGGGAGCGGCAGAGACCCAGTACTTC.

The chain has TRBV6-2 or TRBV6-3 and TRBJ2-7, with D unclear. The CDR3 length is 16 residues. Germline V lookup: CDR1 MNHEY, CDR2 SVGEGT. V gave up 2 bases and J gave up 4 bases, with 18 bases separating them. The CDR3 protein is CASSYPVNGSFYEQYV. The DNA of the CDR3 is TGTGCCAGCAGTTACCCTGTTAATGGATCCTTTTACGAGCAGTACGTC.

This chain uses TRBV7-9 with TRBJ2-4; no firm D call. CDR3 length equals 14 residues. CDR1 SEHNR and CDR2 FQNEAQ come from the germline V gene (reference sequence). Trimming shortened V by 5 bases and J by 10 bases, and 18 bases separated the two germline ends. CDR3 protein: CASSPLAPQGIQYF. DNA for the CDR3: TGTGCCAGCAGCCCCCTTGCCCCCCAAGGAATTCAGTACTTC.

The chain recombines TRBV2 with TRBJ1-1, with D unresolved. The CDR3 is made up of 12 amino acids. Germline V gene sequence: CDR1 SNHLY, CDR2 FYNNEI. V was clipped by 6 bases and J by 0 bases, with 5 bases between them. DNA of the CDR3: TGTGCCAGCAGGGAAATGAACACTGAAGCTTTCTTT. It specifies CASREMNTEAFF.

The chain carries TRBV5-4 and TRBJ2-7; 7 bases match TRBD1. Germline values: CDR1 SGHNT, CDR2 YYREEE (reference sequence). The V segment lost 0 bases and the J segment 1 base; nucleotides outside the gene matches: 1. The CDR3 runs to 14 residues. The DNA of the CDR3 is TGTGCCAGCAGCTTGGGCAGGGGGTCCTACGAGCAGTACTTC. Protein: CASSLGRGSYEQYF.

The chain uses TRBV6-2 or TRBV6-3 and TRBJ1-5, with TRBD1 matching over 8 bases. The CDR3 sequence is 17 residues long. Germline V gives CDR1 MNHEY, CDR2 SVGEGT. The junction had 13 bases not matched to a gene; V was cut back by 5 bases and J by 4 bases. The CDR3 DNA sequence: TGTGCCAGCAGTCCATACAGGGGGACAGAACGAAATCAGCCCCAGCATTTT. Protein product: CASSPYRGTERNQPQHF.

This sequence joins TRBV5-4 and TRBJ2-7; unclear D gene. Trimming shortened V by 0 bases and J by 5 bases, and 3 bases separated the two germline ends. The length of the CDR3 is 11 residues. Germline loops: CDR1 SGHNT, CDR2 YYREEE (reference sequence). CDR3 bases: TGTGCCAGCAGCTTGGATAACGAGCAGTACTTC. Its translation: CASSLDNEQYF. The whole variable domain, remainder taken from reference TRBV5-4 and TRBJ2-7, is ETGVTQSPTHLIKTRGQQVTLRCSSQSGHNTVSWYQQALGQGPQFIFQYYREEENGRGNFPPRFSGLQFPNYSSELNVNALELDDSALYLCASSLDNEQYFGPGTRLTVT.

V gene TRBV7-8 combines with J gene TRBJ2-7; possibly TRBD1 for D (5 bases). This CDR3 comprises 12 residues. Trimming pared 5 bases from V and 7 bases from J, leaving 12 bases between. Germline assignment: CDR1 SGHVS and CDR2 FQNEAQ. The CDR3 region has the DNA TGTGCCAGCAGCCCCGTCAGGGAAGAGCAGTACTTC. Protein: CASSPVREEQYF.

A few counts support this clone. The V call is TRBV5-1, the J call TRBJ2-1; 10 bases agree with TRBD1. V gave up 4 bases and J gave up 2 bases; unmatched junction bases: 12. The CDR3 runs to 18 residues. The germline CDR1 and CDR2 sequences are SGHRS and YFSETQ. The CDR3 DNA sequence: TGCGCCAGCAGCCCTAACTTAAGACAGGGGGCCGCCTACAATGAGCAGTTCTTC. Protein sequence: CASSPNLRQGAAYNEQFF.

The chain links TRBV5-1 to TRBJ2-2, with D hard to call. V was pared by 0 bases and J by 2 bases, with 11 bases between. CDR3 length equals 16 residues. Per germline, CDR1 SGHRS and CDR2 YFSETQ. This CDR3 reads CASSLARPANTGELFF. The CDR3 DNA reads as TGCGCCAGCAGCTTGGCCCGTCCGGCCAACACCGGGGAGCTGTTTTTT. The full variable domain, with the rest looked up from reference TRBV5-1 and TRBJ2-2, is KAGVTQTPRYLIKTRGQQVTLSCSPISGHRSVSWYQQTPGQGLQFLFEYFSETQRNKGNFPGRFSGRQFSNSRSEMNVSTLELGDSALYLCASSLARPANTGELFFGEGSRLTVL.

A single count supports this clone. This sequence joins TRBV11-2 and TRBJ2-7; D might be TRBD1 (5 bases). The CDR3 is 15 residues long. Trimming removed 5 bases from V and 0 bases from J, with 14 bases in between. The V gene's germline CDR1 is SGHAT and CDR2 FQNNGV. The CDR3, as DNA: TGTGCCAGCAGCCAAGGGGCAGCTAGCTCCTACGAGCAGTACTTC. Its protein product is CASSQGAASSYEQYF.

The chain uses TRBV15 and TRBJ2-5, with D tentatively TRBD2 (5 bases). CDR3 size: 18 residues. V lost 3 bases, J lost 2 bases, and 22 bases lay in between. The germline gives CDR1 LNHNV, CDR2 YYDKDF (reference sequence). CDR3 sequence: CATSRAPPGWEGQETQYF. The CDR3 DNA reads as TGTGCCACCAGCAGGGCCCCCCCGGGGTGGGAAGGGCAAGAGACCCAGTACTTC.

The chain joins TRBV3-1 (or the pseudogene TRBV3-2) to TRBJ2-7; 13 bases are shared with TRBD2. CDR3 size: 16 residues. The germline gives CDR1 LGHDT, CDR2 YNNKEL (reference sequence). Trimming cost V 4 bases and J 10 bases; bases outside gene matches: 13. The CDR3 loop is CASSPGGTSGIEPQYV. The CDR3 nucleotides read TGTGCCAGCAGCCCGGGAGGGACTAGCGGGATCGAGCCCCAGTACGTC.

The chain links TRBV6-6 to TRBJ2-5; TRBD2 matches 11 bases. The CDR3 has 14 residues. Trimming at V came to 6 bases and at J to 5 bases, leaving 5 bases not matched to a gene. Germline assignment: CDR1 MNHNY and CDR2 SVGAGI (reference sequence). The CDR3 region is CASRSPSGGETQYF. In DNA form, the CDR3 reads TGTGCCAGCAGGTCCCCTAGCGGGGGGGAGACCCAGTACTTC.

The rearrangement uses TRBV3-1 (or the pseudogene TRBV3-2) and TRBJ2-5; a weak D match, TRBD2 (6 bases). This CDR3 is 13 amino acids long. Germline V gene lookup returns CDR1 LGHDT and CDR2 YNNKEL (reference sequence). Trimming removed 5 bases from V and 1 base from J, with 8 bases in between. DNA of the CDR3: TGTGCCAGCAGCTGGGACTTCCAAGAGACCCAGTACTTC. Its protein is CASSWDFQETQYF.

V is TRBV15 and J is TRBJ2-1; 9 bases fit TRBD2. Per the germline V gene, CDR1 is LNHNV and CDR2 is YYDKDF (reference sequence). With 5 bases clipped from V and 8 bases from J, the junction kept 4 bases outside the gene matches. The CDR3 length is 13 residues. As DNA, the CDR3 is TGTGCCACCAGCGGCGGGGGGGCTCATGAGCAGTTCTTC. This codes for CATSGGGAHEQFF.

Here the CDR3 DNA reads TGTGCCAGCAGCCTCCCGGGACAAGCAAGCTCCTATAATTCACCCCTCCACTTT. It specifies CASSLPGQASSYNSPLHF. V usage is TRBV5-6 and J usage is TRBJ1-6; possibly TRBD1 for D (6 bases). From germline, CDR1 is SGHDT and CDR2 YYEEEE. Trimming shortened V by 4 bases and J by 0 bases, and 17 bases separated the two germline ends. The CDR3 extends over 18 amino acids.

The chain has TRBV2 and TRBJ2-1, with 8 bases aligning to TRBD2. Germline V gene lookup returns CDR1 SNHLY and CDR2 FYNNEI. V lost 2 bases and J lost 2; bases outside the gene matches: 2. The length of the CDR3 is 15 residues. CDR3 DNA sequence: TGTGCCAGCAGTGAATTAGCGGGGACCTACAATGAGCAGTTCTTC. Protein sequence: CASSELAGTYNEQFF. Combining the CDR3 with reference TRBV2 and TRBJ2-1 gives the whole variable domain EPEVTQTPSHQVTQMGQEVILRCVPISNHLYFYWYRQILGQKVEFLVSFYNNEISEKSEIFDDQFSVERPDGSNFTLKIRSTKLEDSAMYFCASSELAGTYNEQFFGPGTRLTVL.

The rearrangement uses TRBV20-1 and TRBJ1-6; D gene uncertain. The CDR3 runs 14 residues. The V and J ends lost 3 bases and 5 bases respectively, with 11 bases between them. Looked up from germline, CDR1 is DFQATT and CDR2 is SNEGSKA (reference sequence). Here the CDR3 reads CSASARINNSPLHF. The CDR3 DNA sequence: TGCAGTGCTAGTGCACGGATCAATAATTCACCCCTCCACTTT.

The V gene is TRBV5-4, the J gene TRBJ2-2, with D perhaps TRBD1 (6 bases). Trimming cost V 4 bases and J 6 bases, with 19 bases left between them. Germline CDR1 and CDR2: SGHNT and YYREEE (reference sequence). This CDR3 is 16 amino acids long. The CDR3 bases are TGTGCCAGCAGCCCAGCAGGGGCAGTAGGTGCCGGGGAGCTGTTTTTT. It codes for CASSPAGAVGAGELFF. The entire variable domain, with the rest obtained from reference TRBV5-4 and TRBJ2-2, is as follows: ETGVTQSPTHLIKTRGQQVTLRCSSQSGHNTVSWYQQALGQGPQFIFQYYREEENGRGNFPPRFSGLQFPNYSSELNVNALELDDSALYLCASSPAGAVGAGELFFGEGSRLTVL.

The J gene is TRBJ1-4, the V gene TRBV4-1; 9 bases are a match to TRBD1. Trimming cost V 2 bases and J 8 bases; bases outside gene matches: 6. The CDR3 extends over 15 amino acids. The V gene's germline CDR1 is MGHRA and CDR2 YSYEKL. The CDR3 spells CASSQLTGGDEKLFF. The DNA of the CDR3 is TGCGCCAGCAGCCAATTGACAGGGGGAGACGAAAAACTGTTTTTT.

The J gene is TRBJ2-2, the V gene TRBV7-6; D gene ambiguous. Germline V lookup: CDR1 SGHVS, CDR2 FNYEAQ. CDR3 length: 14 residues. Deletions cut 3 bases from V and 7 bases from J, with 12 bases between. CDR3 DNA sequence: TGTGCCAGCAGCTTTTCTTACACGGACGGGGAGCTGTTTTTT. Its translation: CASSFSYTDGELFF. Complete variable domain (other parts from reference TRBV7-6 and TRBJ2-2): GAGVSQSPRYKVTKRGQDVALRCDPISGHVSLYWYRQALGQGPEFLTYFNYEAQQDKSGLPNDRFSAERPEGSISTLTIQRTEQRDSAMYRCASSFSYTDGELFFGEGSRLTVL.

The CDR3 DNA sequence: TGTGCCAGCAGTTACTGGAAAAACATTCAGTACTTC. It yields the protein CASSYWKNIQYF. The V gene is TRBV6-2 or TRBV6-3, the J gene TRBJ2-4; D remains unclear. The CDR3 spans 12 residues. Germline V CDR1 and CDR2: MNHEY, SVGEGT. V lost 1 base to trimming and J lost 4 bases, with 2 bases between them.

The J gene is TRBJ1-2, the V gene TRBV7-2, with TRBD1 identical over 9 bases. Per germline, CDR1 SGHTA and CDR2 FQGNSA. This CDR3 spans 14 amino acids. The J segment lost 7 bases and the V segment lost 4 bases, leaving 7 bases of the junction unmatched. The CDR3 protein is CASSSPDRGIGYTF. In DNA, the CDR3 is TGTGCCAGCAGCTCCCCGGACAGGGGTATTGGCTACACCTTC.

This clone was observed a few times. V and J are TRBV5-6 and TRBJ1-4; D is unresolved. Germline V gene data show CDR1 as SGHDT and CDR2 as YYEEEE. The CDR3 length is 13 residues. V shed 1 base and J shed 8 bases, with 9 bases lying between them. Written as DNA, the CDR3 is TGTGCCAGCAGCTTGTTGGGGTGGGAAAAACTGTTTTTT. This translates into CASSLLGWEKLFF.